This TCR beta chain was observed in a study of vaccination and CD4 T cells after COVID-19. Cultured CD4+ T cell DNA was sequenced using the Oncomine TCR Beta short-read assay. TCRdb passed the PCR reads through MiXCR, listing each CDR3 protein once. The data contain approximately 14,000 distinct CDR3 sequences, around 30% of them singletons. Study conclusions and caveats: From around 20 to 38, the median of SARS-CoV-2-reactive clonotypes rose without reaching significance.

The CDR3 has 16 amino acids. In germline, CDR1 is MDHEN, CDR2 SYDVKM. With 2 bases removed from V and 3 bases from J, the gap between germline ends came to 17 bases. Treatment defined: roughly ten-day PBMC culture with coronavirus spike peptide pools or control peptides (ViraFEST assay). This clonotype was seen a single time. Its antigen is undetermined. Sequenced input: cultured CD4+ T cells from blood. The sequence was collected from a human donor with COVID-19. This chain links TRBV28 with TRBJ2-7, with D unclear. DNA for the CDR3: TGTGCCAGCAGTTTAGATTCGGCCAGCCGGAGCTACGAGCAGTACTTC. Its translation is CASSLDSASRSYEQYF.